This is a list of T cell receptor beta chains from one sample in a study of OX40 agonist ivuxolimab in advanced cancers. Sequencing was performed with immunoSEQ multiplex PCR; in TCRdb, only in-frame clones are kept and a portion is missing. The sample records 55,000 to 65,000 clones, about 85% being singletons. Sample: CD4+ or CD8+ T cells sorted from blood, taken in a trial of the OX40 agonist ivuxolimab. Source of these receptors: an adult with an advanced solid tumor such as melanoma, head and neck, liver or kidney cancer. CDR3s include the opening cysteine and the closing phenylalanine or tryptophan. Fields, in order: CDR3 DNA, CDR3 protein, D gene, V gene, clone size, J gene. The D gene is left open where the match is weak. Clone size appears in some rows only: once, few, many, or a class for an expanded clone.

TGTGCCAGCAGTTCGCGGACAGCGAACACTGAAGCTTTCTTT CASSSRTANTEAFF NA TRBV6-1 NA TRBJ1-1
TGTGCCAGCAGTCCAGTTGGGGGGACGGTTCCCTACGAGCAGTACTTC CASSPVGGTVPYEQYF NA TRBV28 NA TRBJ2-7
TGCGCCAGCAGCTTGGTTGCAGGGAGAGAGGGCGGCTACACCTTC CASSLVAGREGGYTF NA TRBV5-1 NA TRBJ1-2
TGTGCCAGCAGTCGGGTAGGGATCAGCAATCAGCCCCAGCATTTT CASSRVGISNQPQHF NA TRBV6-1 NA TRBJ1-5
TGTGCCAGCAGCTTCAGATCCTCCTACGAGCAGTACTTC CASSFRSSYEQYF NA TRBV7-2 NA TRBJ2-7
TGTGCCATCAGGGAGACAGAGGGGGGTGAAAAACTGTTTTTT CAIRETEGGEKLFF NA TRBV10-3 once TRBJ1-4
TGTACATACTCCGGGACAGGGTACAATGAGCAGTTCTTC CTYSGTGYNEQFF TRBD1 TRBV7-9 NA TRBJ2-1
TGCGCCAGCAGCCCTGGGACTAGCGGGTCTTACGAGCAGTACTTC CASSPGTSGSYEQYF TRBD2 TRBV10-1 NA TRBJ2-7
TGTGCCAGCAGGGAACAGGGGGCTGGGGCTAATGAAAAACTGTTTTTT CASREQGAGANEKLFF TRBD1 TRBV6-1 NA TRBJ1-4
TGTGCCAGCAGCTTAGGGTACGGAGGTTCCTACAATGAGCAGTTCTTC CASSLGYGGSYNEQFF NA TRBV7-8 NA TRBJ2-1
TGTGCCTGGAGGTCGGGCCGGGACTCTAGCACAGATACGCAGTATTTT CAWRSGRDSSTDTQYF NA TRBV30 NA TRBJ2-3
TGCGCCAGTATAACAGCTGATGAGCAGTTCTTC CASITADEQFF NA TRBV5-1 NA TRBJ2-1
TGTGCCAGCAGTGACAGGGGGGGGGACACTGAAGCTTTCTTT CASSDRGGDTEAFF TRBD1 TRBV2 NA TRBJ1-1
TGCAGCGGCAGACTCCCAGGGGGCGAGCAGTACTTC CSGRLPGGEQYF TRBD1 TRBV29-1 NA TRBJ2-7
TGTGCCAGCAGTACCCAACAGGGGGCAGCCAATCAGCCCCAGCATTTT CASSTQQGAANQPQHF TRBD1 TRBV28 NA TRBJ1-5
TGTGCCAGCAGTTGGACAAACTCTGGAAACACCATATATTTT CASSWTNSGNTIYF NA TRBV28 once TRBJ1-3
TGTGCCAGCAGCCCAGGGACAGGGGAGTGGGAGACCCAGTACTTC CASSPGTGEWETQYF TRBD1 TRBV11-3 NA TRBJ2-5
TGTGCCAGCAGTGAAGTACGGTCCCCCTACAATGAGCAGTTCTTC CASSEVRSPYNEQFF NA TRBV6-1 NA TRBJ2-1
TGTGCCAGCAGGGGCATGGGGGGGCCCATTCAGACCCAGTACTTC CASRGMGGPIQTQYF NA TRBV2 NA TRBJ2-5
TGTGCCAGCAGCTTAAGGCCATCCAATGAGCAGTTCTTC CASSLRPSNEQFF NA TRBV7-9 NA TRBJ2-1
TGCGCCAGCAGCCAAGAGCACCTAGGCGTCGCAACTAATGAAAAACTGTTTTTT CASSQEHLGVATNEKLFF NA TRBV4-1 NA TRBJ1-4
TGTGCTAGCAGCCTGGGGCAGGGGGTTGTCGGGGAGCTGTTTTTT CASSLGQGVVGELFF TRBD1 TRBV7-7 NA TRBJ2-2
TGTGCCACCAGCAGAGATGGCGGGGGAGCCGAGCAGTACTTC CATSRDGGGAEQYF TRBD2 TRBV15 few TRBJ2-7
TGTGCCAGCAGTGAATTCGGACTAGCCGCGAATGAGCAGTTCTTC CASSEFGLAANEQFF TRBD2 TRBV2 NA TRBJ2-1
TGTGCCAGCAGCCCTTGGACTAGCGGGAGAGCTTACAATGAGCAGTTCTTC CASSPWTSGRAYNEQFF TRBD2 TRBV7-3 once TRBJ2-1
TGCGCCAGCAGCCAAGATAGGGTAGCGGGAGGTCCGCTAGCCAAAAACATTCAGTACTTC CASSQDRVAGGPLAKNIQYF TRBD2 TRBV4-1 NA TRBJ2-4